The present T cell receptor beta chain was sequenced within a study of T cells in Graves' hyperthyroidism and ophthalmopathy. Findings of the study overall: Ophthalmopathy was told apart from stable hyperthyroidism by a 13 V-J model.

Amplification yielded TCR beta CDR3 regions, with RNA transcripts as the source. The HTBI primer set drove a first-round RT-PCR of the TCR CDR3. TCRdb passed the multiplex PCR reads through MiXCR, listing each CDR3 protein once. This sample yields more than 550,000 distinct CDR3 sequences, of which about 18% are seen a single time; around 15% belongs to the top ten. With 7 bases removed from V and 0 bases from J, the gap between germline ends came to 10 bases. The germline V gene has CDR1 LGHDT and CDR2 YNNKEL (reference sequence). CDR3 size: 14 residues. In regard to this clonotype: Its specificity is not known.

Sequencing was performed on blood. The chain is built from TRBV3-1 and TRBJ2-1; D is uncertain. The receptor's source is a man in his fifties with Graves' hyperthyroidism. This chain's CDR3 is CASNMLSSYNEQFF. As DNA, the CDR3 is TGTGCCAGCAATATGCTTAGCTCCTACAATGAGCAGTTCTTC.